This record covers a single T cell receptor beta chain. The sample holds a few counts of this clonotype. Its antigen is currently not known. Base qualities are not provided; no much larger clone lies one nucleotide away. These data come from a study of T cell repertoires in cytomegalovirus infection (dated by TCRdb to between 2019 and 2020). With regard to the full study: Donor HLA type was relevant to the analysis, as public TCR beta signatures indicated carriage of CMV infection together with the matching HLA type. Paper-wide results and their limitations: The ex vivo response was dominated by HLA-C-restricted CMV-specific TCR beta clonotypes, and the single most frequent clonotype in two of eight donors was supplied by these HLA-C-restricted clonotypes. In both this cohort and an independent cohort of approximately 350 donors, the cumulative frequency of public TCR beta family members distinguished carriers of CMV infection plus the relevant HLA type.

The germline V gene encodes CDR1 LNHNV and CDR2 YYDKDF (reference sequence). V loses 0 bases of germline sequence and J loses 4 bases, and the interval between the two ends is 10 bases. From the cysteine through the phenylalanine, the CDR3 covers 15 amino acids. Only the CDR3 portion is preserved as DNA: 45 bases, with reading frame beginning at the first base. The listed sequencing device is Illumina HiSeq 1500. The public reads were run again by TCRdb, first through fastp at Q25 and then through MiXCR, and only productive beta chains were kept. Entries are consolidated by CDR3 protein sequence, retaining the most common genes and DNA. Recorded for this sample are around 530,000 distinct CDR3 sequences; around 27% of them occurred a single time. The top ten constitute under 15% of the sample.

The V gene is TRBV15 and the J gene is TRBJ1-5, with TRBD1 as a weak D call on 5 bases. This sequence was found in a human donor in good health (CMV status not recorded). Some clones in this sample may be carry-over from other donors' samples. The sample comprised PBMCs. The nucleotide sequence is given as TGTGCCACCAGCAGAGATCGGGGGGATAATCAGCCCCAGCATTTT. Its protein is CATSRDRGDNQPQHF.